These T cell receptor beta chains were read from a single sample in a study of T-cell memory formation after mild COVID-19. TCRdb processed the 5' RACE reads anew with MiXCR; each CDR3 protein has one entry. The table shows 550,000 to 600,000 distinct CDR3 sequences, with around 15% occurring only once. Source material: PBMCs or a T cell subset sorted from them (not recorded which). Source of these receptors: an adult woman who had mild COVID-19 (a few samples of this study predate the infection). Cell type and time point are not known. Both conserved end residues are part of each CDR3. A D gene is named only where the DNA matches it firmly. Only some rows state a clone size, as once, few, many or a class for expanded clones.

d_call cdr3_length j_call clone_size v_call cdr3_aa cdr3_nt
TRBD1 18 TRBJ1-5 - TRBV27 CASRRYVGTGGGNQPQHF TGTGCCAGCCGTCGCTACGTGGGCACAGGGGGTGGCAATCAGCCCCAGCATTTT
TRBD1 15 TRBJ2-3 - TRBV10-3 CAISETGQGSDTQYF TGTGCCATCAGTGAGACGGGACAGGGATCGGATACGCAGTATTTT
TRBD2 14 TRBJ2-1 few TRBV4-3 CASSLGLAKNEQFF TGCGCCAGCAGCCTCGGACTAGCAAAGAATGAGCAGTTCTTC
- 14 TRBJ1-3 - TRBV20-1 CSASSGVSGNTIYF TGCAGTGCTAGCAGCGGGGTCTCTGGAAACACCATATATTTT
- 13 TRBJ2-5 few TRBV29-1 CSVETQLQETQYF TGCAGCGTTGAAACGCAGCTTCAAGAGACCCAGTACTTC
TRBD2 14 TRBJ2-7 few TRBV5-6 CASSLGAGVYEQYF TGTGCCAGCAGCTTGGGAGCGGGAGTTTACGAGCAGTACTTC
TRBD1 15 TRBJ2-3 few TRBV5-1 CASSLVDREADTQYF TGCGCCAGCAGCTTGGTCGACAGGGAAGCAGATACGCAGTATTTT
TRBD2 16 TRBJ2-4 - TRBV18 CASSPYPSGGLNIQYF TGTGCCAGCTCACCGTACCCAAGCGGGGGATTAAACATTCAGTACTTC
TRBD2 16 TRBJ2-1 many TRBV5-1 CASSSPAGGSWNEQFF TGCGCCAGCAGCTCCCCCGCGGGAGGTTCGTGGAATGAGCAGTTCTTC
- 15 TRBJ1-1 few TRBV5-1 CASSGTYAGATEAFF TGCGCCAGCAGCGGCACTTACGCGGGCGCGACTGAAGCTTTCTTT
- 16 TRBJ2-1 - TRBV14 CASTKGSSGFDNEQFF TGTGCCAGCACCAAGGGGAGTAGCGGCTTCGACAATGAGCAGTTCTTC
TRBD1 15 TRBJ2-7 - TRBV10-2 CASSEGQGTSYEQYF TGCGCCAGCAGTGAGGGACAGGGGACCTCCTACGAGCAGTACTTC
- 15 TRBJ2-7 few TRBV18 CASSPGLGSTYEQYF TGTGCCAGCTCACCCGGACTGGGGAGTACCTACGAGCAGTACTTC
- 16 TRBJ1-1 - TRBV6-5 CASSRNRDGKNTEAFF TGTGCCAGCAGTCGTAATCGGGACGGCAAGAACACTGAAGCTTTCTTT
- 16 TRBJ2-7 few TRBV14 CASSPLGGTAAYEQYF TGTGCCAGCAGCCCCCTAGGCGGGACAGCAGCCTACGAGCAGTACTTC
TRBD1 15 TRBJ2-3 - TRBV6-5 CASSYWGQGTDTQYF TGTGCCAGCAGTTACTGGGGACAGGGCACAGATACGCAGTATTTT
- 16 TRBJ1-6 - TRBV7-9 CASSLGSGSYNSPLHF TGTGCCAGCAGCTTAGGGTCGGGCTCCTATAATTCACCCCTCCACTTT
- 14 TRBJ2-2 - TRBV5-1 CASSMRPGAGELFF TGCGCCAGCAGCATGAGACCAGGGGCCGGGGAGCTGTTTTTT
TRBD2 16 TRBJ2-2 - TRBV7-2 CASSHPAGMNTGELFF TGTGCCAGCAGCCACCCAGCGGGAATGAACACCGGGGAGCTGTTTTTT
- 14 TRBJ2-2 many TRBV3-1 CASTRTVSSGELFF TGTGCCAGCACCCGGACAGTCTCAAGCGGGGAGCTGTTTTTT
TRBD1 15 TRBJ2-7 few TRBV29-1 CSAYTTGQGAREQYF TGCAGCGCCTATACCACCGGACAGGGGGCGCGGGAGCAGTACTTC
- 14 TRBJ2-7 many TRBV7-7 CASSIDWPSNEQYF TGTGCCAGCAGCATTGACTGGCCCTCGAACGAGCAGTACTTC
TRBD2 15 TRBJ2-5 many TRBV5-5 CASSHGLVYQETQYF TGTGCCAGCAGCCACGGACTAGTTTACCAAGAGACCCAGTACTTC
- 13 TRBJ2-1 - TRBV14 CASSQRANNEQFF TGTGCCAGCAGCCAACGGGCGAACAATGAGCAGTTCTTC
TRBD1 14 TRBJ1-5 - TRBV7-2 CASSRGQNNQPQHF TGTGCCAGCAGCAGGGGACAGAACAATCAGCCCCAGCATTTT
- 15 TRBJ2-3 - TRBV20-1 CSAAGLHLRTDTQYF TGCAGTGCGGCCGGACTACATCTTCGCACAGATACGCAGTATTTT
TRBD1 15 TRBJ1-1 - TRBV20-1 CSAKLQGGANTEAFF TGCAGTGCCAAATTACAGGGGGGGGCGAACACTGAAGCTTTCTTT
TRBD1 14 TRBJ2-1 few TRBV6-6 CASMRDRVESGQFF TGTGCCAGCATGAGGGACAGGGTAGAATCTGGGCAGTTCTTC
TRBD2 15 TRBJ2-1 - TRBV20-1 CSARASGRRYSEQFF TGCAGTGCTAGGGCTAGCGGGAGGCGCTACAGTGAGCAGTTCTTC
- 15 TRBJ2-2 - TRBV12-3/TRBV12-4 CASSRNRVATGELFF TGTGCCAGCAGTCGAAACAGGGTTGCCACCGGGGAGCTGTTTTTT
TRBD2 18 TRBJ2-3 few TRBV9 CASSARRPGLAGKDTQYF TGTGCCAGCAGCGCCCGGCGGCCGGGACTAGCGGGAAAGGATACGCAGTATTTT
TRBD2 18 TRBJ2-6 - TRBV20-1 CSARYGLAGYSGANVLTF TGCAGTGCTAGATACGGACTAGCGGGCTACTCTGGGGCCAACGTCCTGACTTTC
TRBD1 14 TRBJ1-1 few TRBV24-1 CATRTGTENTEAFF TGTGCCACCAGGACCGGGACAGAGAACACTGAAGCTTTCTTT
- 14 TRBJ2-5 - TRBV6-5 CASSYTRGQETQYF TGTGCCAGCAGTTACACCAGGGGACAAGAGACCCAGTACTTC